The text below deals with one TCR beta chain. The data belong to a study of blood T cell repertoires in COVID-19. About the research overall: Whether acute or convalescent, the COVID-19 samples came from the United States, Italy and Spain. Sample material is recorded as cDNA or gDNA derived from T cells, B-cell-depleted T cells, or PBMCs.

In the source study's methods: Counts of nucleated cells, estimated from reference gene primer amplification, were obtained. The data were produced by immunoSEQ multiplex PCR, yet TCRdb's version contains in-frame clones alone and is incomplete. From that table come the V and J calls and clone size; the DNA was used to work out D and trimming. This table has some 43,000 clones, about four fifths appearing once. The CDR3 consists of 13 residues. Germline assignment: CDR1 LNHDA and CDR2 SQIVND (reference sequence). Trimming took 6 bases from V and 4 from J, leaving 12 bases between them. The clonotype was recovered from a man aged 35-49 years with active or convalescent COVID-19. The chain employs TRBV19 and TRBJ1-1; weak D call: TRBD1 (5 bases). Material: peripheral blood. CDR3 coding DNA: TGTGCCAGTAGCCGGCGGGGGGTCACTGAAGCTTTCTTT. Protein product: CASSRRGVTEAFF.